Listed here are 32 T cell receptor beta chains from one sample, sequenced in a study of shared clonotypes between healthy human individuals (dated by TCRdb to 2020 to 2021). Receptor amplification or capture employed the immunoSEQ multiplex PCR assay. In its TCRdb copy, this immuneACCESS table keeps in-frame sequences only and misses some clones. Where compared with another copy, unresolved V genes explain less than half of these, and the others have no known cause. Present in this sample are around 990,000 clones, 70% to 85% of which were seen just once. Together, the top ten hold about 0.89% of the sample. Sequencing input: memory CD4+ T cells from PBMCs. The sample's cell subset or site label, decoded: CD45RA-negative fraction. The receptors stem from a man aged 18 to 30 in good health. Some clones in this sample may be carry-over from other donors' samples.

V is TRBV29-1 and J is TRBJ2-7, with 8 nucleotides matching TRBD2. CDR3 length: 20 residues. V lost 4 bases and J lost 3; bases outside the gene matches: 26. Germline values: CDR1 SQVTM, CDR2 ANQGSEA. This chain's CDR3 is CSVAPGLSGSYGTAVYEQYF. CDR3 nucleotides: TGCAGCGTTGCCCCAGGTTTGAGCGGGAGTTATGGGACCGCGGTCTACGAGCAGTACTTC.

Ten or more counts support this clone. The chain uses TRBV11-2 and TRBJ2-7; D is unclear. V was trimmed by 5 bases and J by 0 bases, leaving 17 bases between them. Germline V gene data show CDR1 as SGHAT and CDR2 as FQNNGV. The CDR3 is 16 residues long. This CDR3 reads CASSPWGSFSSYEQYF. CDR3 sequence (DNA): TGTGCCAGCAGCCCCTGGGGTAGCTTCAGCTCCTACGAGCAGTACTTC. The entire variable domain, with the rest obtained from reference TRBV11-2 and TRBJ2-7, is as follows: EAGVAQSPRYKIIEKRQSVAFWCNPISGHATLYWYQQILGQGPKLLIQFQNNGVVDDSQLPKDRFSAERLKGVDSTLKIQPAKLEDSAVYLCASSPWGSFSSYEQYFGPGTRLTVT.

The table lists this clone with a few counts. The chain is built from TRBV2 and TRBJ2-7; 9 nucleotides agree with TRBD1. The CDR3 spans 13 residues. Trimming removed 5 bases from V and 5 bases from J; junction bases left unmatched: 4. CDR1 and CDR2 (germline): SNHLY, FYNNEI. The CDR3 here is CASSRDRDNEQYF. The DNA of the CDR3 is TGTGCCAGCAGTAGGGACAGGGACAACGAGCAGTACTTC.

In regard to this clone: A much larger clonotype is one base distant, so this may be a read error. Additional DNA sequences in this sample encode the identical CDR3. This sequence joins TRBV28 and TRBJ1-1; tentatively, D is TRBD1 (6 bases). Germline lookup yields CDR1 MDHEN and CDR2 SYDVKM. V dropped 8 bases and J dropped 8 bases, with 36 bases sitting between them. This CDR3 is 19 amino acids long. Written as DNA, the CDR3 is TGTGCCAGCTTTAAAGAACAGGGTTTGAGGGGTGGGACACCCGGGGAAGCTTTCTTT. Protein sequence: CASFKEQGLRGGTPGEAFF.

This clone occurred a few times. The chain links TRBV28 to TRBJ1-5; D gene unclear. The CDR3 runs 12 residues. The germline gives CDR1 MDHEN, CDR2 SYDVKM. V lost 8 bases and J lost 4, with 9 bases in between. For the CDR3, the DNA is TGTGCCAGCTCCGGATTAAATCAGCCCCAGCATTTT. This translates into CASSGLNQPQHF.

V gene TRBV9 combines with J gene TRBJ2-1; 13 bases align to TRBD2. This CDR3 contains 17 residues. CDR1 SGDLS and CDR2 YYNGEE come from the germline V gene. V lost 4 bases, J lost 1 base, and 5 bases stayed unmatched. The CDR3 DNA reads TGTGCCAGCAGCCCGGGACTAGCGGGAAGGTCCTACAATGAGCAGTTCTTC. Residues: CASSPGLAGRSYNEQFF. Based on the CDR3 plus reference TRBV9 and TRBJ2-1, the full variable domain is DSGVTQTPKHLITATGQRVTLRCSPRSGDLSVYWYQQSLDQGLQFLIQYYNGEERAKGNILERFSAQQFPDLHSELNLSSLELGDSALYFCASSPGLAGRSYNEQFFGPGTRLTVL.

J is TRBJ1-2 and V is TRBV18, with 9 bases matching TRBD1. The V and J ends lost 6 bases and 1 base, in that order; junction bases with no gene match: 9. This CDR3 spans 16 amino acids. Germline lookup yields CDR1 KGHSH and CDR2 LQKENI. CDR3 sequence: CASSSGTGTFNYGYTF. CDR3 sequence (DNA): TGTGCCAGCTCCTCCGGGACAGGGACTTTTAACTATGGCTACACCTTC.

On this clone: Being one base from a much bigger clone, this may be a read error. The J gene is TRBJ2-4, the V gene TRBV28; the D gene is possibly TRBD1 (8 bases). The CDR3 spans 15 residues. Germline values: CDR1 MDHEN, CDR2 SYDVKM. CDR3 amino acids: CASSTPGGQVNIRYF. The CDR3, as DNA: TGTGCCAGCAGTACACCGGGGGGACAGGTTAACATTCGGTACTTC.

This chain links TRBV2 with TRBJ2-3; 7 bases are shared with TRBD2. The V segment lost 7 bases and the J segment 2 bases; nucleotides outside the gene matches: 6. Germline V gene data show CDR1 as SNHLY and CDR2 as FYNNEI. The CDR3 runs 14 residues. The CDR3 sequence is CASMGSGNTDTQYF. The CDR3 coding sequence is TGTGCCAGCATGGGGAGCGGGAACACAGATACGCAGTATTTT.

The rearrangement joins TRBV5-6 to TRBJ1-1; 7 bases line up with TRBD1. CDR1 is SGHDT and CDR2 is YYEEEE in the germline V gene. Trimming removed 0 bases from V and 7 bases from J; junction bases left unmatched: 12. The CDR3 sequence is 16 residues long. CDR3 loop: CASSLGLGRGISEAFF. Written as DNA, the CDR3 is TGTGCCAGCAGCTTGGGACTCGGCAGGGGGATTAGTGAAGCTTTCTTT.

The chain joins TRBV6-5 to TRBJ2-7; TRBD2 aligns across 10 bases. Losses at the gene ends were 7 bases for V and 4 bases for J; bases not matched to a gene: 7. CDR1 is MNHEY and CDR2 is SVGAGI in the germline V gene. The CDR3 has 14 residues. CDR3 region: CASKRTSGPYEQYF. The DNA for the CDR3 is TGTGCCAGCAAGCGGACTAGCGGACCTTACGAGCAGTACTTC.

The chain employs TRBV7-8 and TRBJ2-7; 10 bases are shared with TRBD1. The germline V gene encodes CDR1 SGHVS and CDR2 FQNEAQ. V was clipped by 4 bases and J by 1 base; unmatched bases: 4. This CDR3 is built from 15 residues. CDR3 nucleotide sequence: TGTGCCAGCAGCTCCCGACAGGGGGCTTCCTACGAGCAGTACTTC. Protein: CASSSRQGASYEQYF.

The rearrangement links TRBV6-1 to TRBJ1-5; 9 bases agree with TRBD1. Germline V gene data show CDR1 as MNHNS and CDR2 as SASEGT. The CDR3 runs to 14 residues. V trimming: 4 bases; J trimming: 6 bases; junction bases outside the gene matches: 4. The chain's CDR3 is CASSGGTGLQPQHF. CDR3 nucleotide sequence: TGTGCCAGCAGTGGCGGGACAGGGCTTCAGCCCCAGCATTTT.

This chain links TRBV5-1 with TRBJ2-7; TRBD2 matches 11 bases. The V gene's germline CDR1 is SGHRS and CDR2 YFSETQ. Losses at the gene ends were 3 bases for V and 4 bases for J; bases not matched to a gene: 6. The CDR3 covers 15 residues. The CDR3 here is CASSSTSGSGYEQYF. In DNA form, the CDR3 reads TGCGCCAGCAGCTCAACTAGCGGGAGTGGTTACGAGCAGTACTTC.

The chain couples TRBV6-7 to TRBJ2-7; D call uncertain. TRBV6-7 is marked as an open reading frame, function uncertain. The germline V and J ends were trimmed by 0 bases and 7 bases, with 16 bases remaining between them. This CDR3 spans 15 amino acids. CDR3: CASSYSISSRKEQYF. The CDR3 bases are TGTGCCAGCAGTTACTCGATAAGTTCTCGAAAAGAGCAGTACTTC.

The chain joins TRBV28 to TRBJ2-7, with 8 positions matching TRBD1. This CDR3 spans 14 amino acids. Trimming removed 5 bases from V and 3 bases from J; junction bases left unmatched: 6. CDR1 is MDHEN, CDR2 SYDVKM, per germline. The CDR3 region is CASSRTGPSYEQYF. Written as DNA, the CDR3 is TGTGCCAGCAGTAGGACAGGGCCAAGCTACGAGCAGTACTTC.

The chain couples TRBV4-1 to TRBJ1-2; 7 bases fit TRBD1. Per germline, CDR1 MGHRA and CDR2 YSYEKL. The CDR3 runs to 14 residues. V gave up 2 bases and J gave up 8 bases; unmatched junction bases: 8. DNA for the CDR3: TGCGCCAGCAGCCAACAAACAGGGGTCGGCGGCTACACCTTC. Protein sequence: CASSQQTGVGGYTF.

This chain links TRBV30 with TRBJ2-1; D gene unclear. This CDR3 is built from 14 residues. Trimming removed 2 bases at V and 0 bases at J, with 8 bases between. Germline lookup yields CDR1 GTSNPN and CDR2 SVGIG (reference sequence). The CDR3: CAWSPGGSYNEQFF. CDR3 DNA sequence: TGTGCCTGGAGTCCTGGTGGCTCCTACAATGAGCAGTTCTTC. The full variable domain, completed using reference TRBV30 and TRBJ2-1, is SQTIHQWPATLVQPVGSPLSLECTVEGTSNPNLYWYRQAAGRGLQLLFYSVGIGQISSEVPQNLSASRPQDRQFILSSKKLLLSDSGFYLCAWSPGGSYNEQFFGPGTRLTVL.

This chain uses TRBV19 with TRBJ1-2; a weak D match, TRBD1 (5 bases). Germline values: CDR1 LNHDA, CDR2 SQIVND (reference sequence). This CDR3 contains 17 residues. V lost 6 bases to trimming and J lost 4 bases, with 24 bases between them. CDR3 protein: CASSPPEGRRYGYGYTF. The CDR3 DNA reads TGTGCCAGTAGCCCCCCCGAGGGACGGCGATATGGCTATGGCTACACCTTC.

CDR3 loop: CASSLKDRGEAVYTQYF. CDR3 sequence (DNA): TGTGCCAGCAGCCTAAAGGACAGGGGGGAAGCAGTGTATACGCAGTATTTT. This rearrangement joins TRBV7-2 to TRBJ2-3, with 10 bases fitting TRBD1. The CDR3 spans 17 residues. Germline V lookup: CDR1 SGHTA, CDR2 FQGNSA. With V trimmed by 5 bases and J by 7 bases, 15 bases remained unmatched.

For this clone: Additional DNA sequences in this sample encode the identical CDR3. The genes are TRBV7-9 and TRBJ1-1; D not certain. The CDR3 loop spans 14 amino acids. Trimming shortened V by 1 base and J by 1 base, and 7 bases separated the two germline ends. CDR1 SEHNR and CDR2 FQNEAQ come from the germline V gene (reference sequence). CDR3 nucleotides: TGTGCCAGCAGCTTAGAAGCAGGGAACACTGAAGCTTTCTTT. Encoded protein: CASSLEAGNTEAFF.

The chain carries TRBV11-1 and TRBJ1-4, with D perhaps matching TRBD1 (5 bases). The CDR3 has 15 amino acids. Per the germline V gene, CDR1 is SGHAT and CDR2 is FQDESV (reference sequence). V shed 3 bases and J shed 5 bases, with 13 bases lying between them. In nucleotides, the CDR3 is TGTGCCAGCAGCTTCCCGCGACAGAGGAATGAAAAACTGTTTTTT. This translates into CASSFPRQRNEKLFF. The full variable domain, with the rest looked up from reference TRBV11-1 and TRBJ1-4, is EAEVAQSPRYKITEKSQAVAFWCDPISGHATLYWYRQILGQGPELLVQFQDESVVDDSQLPKDRFSAERLKGVDSTLKIQPAELGDSAMYLCASSFPRQRNEKLFFGSGTQLSVL.

This clone was seen a few times. The V call is TRBV4-1, the J call TRBJ2-7; D perhaps matches TRBD2 (6 bases). This CDR3 comprises 15 residues. Between the trimmed V and J ends, which lost 2 bases and 3 bases, there was a span of 14 bases. Germline CDR1 is MGHRA and CDR2 is YSYEKL. CDR3 sequence (DNA): TGCGCCAGCAGCCAACTTAGCGGAGGTATCTACGAGCAGTACTTC. Its protein is CASSQLSGGIYEQYF.

This chain connects TRBV28 to TRBJ2-5; D possibly matches TRBD1 or TRBD2 (6 bases each). The length of the CDR3 is 15 residues. Per the germline V gene, CDR1 is MDHEN and CDR2 is SYDVKM. The V end was cut by 5 bases, the J end by 7 bases, with 20 bases between. The CDR3 is CASSRLGGAGWTQYF. The DNA of the CDR3 is TGTGCCAGCAGTCGGTTGGGGGGCGCCGGCTGGACCCAGTACTTC.

A single count supports this clone. The J gene is TRBJ2-7, the V gene TRBV28, with D maybe TRBD2 (5 bases). The V gene lost 4 bases and the J gene lost 4 bases, with 17 bases spanning the gap. The CDR3 runs to 15 residues. Per germline, CDR1 MDHEN and CDR2 SYDVKM. The CDR3 DNA is TGTGCCAGCAGTTCCAGACTACCTGAGGGATACGAGCAGTACTTC. Residues: CASSSRLPEGYEQYF.

The chain combines TRBV6-6 with TRBJ1-3, with unresolved D. Germline CDR1 reads MNHNY; CDR2 reads SVGAGI (reference sequence). V lost 9 bases and J 0 bases, leaving 18 bases between the germline ends. This CDR3 is 16 amino acids long. The CDR3: CASRPGIDHSGNTIYF. The CDR3 DNA is TGTGCCAGTCGGCCTGGGATCGACCACTCTGGAAACACCATATATTTT.

The V gene is TRBV14, the J gene TRBJ1-4, with unresolved D. V dropped 5 bases and J dropped 6 bases, with 7 bases sitting between them. Looked up from germline, CDR1 is SGHDN and CDR2 is FVKESK. The CDR3 is made up of 12 amino acids. CDR3 sequence (DNA): TGTGCCAGCAGCTCCCGAGATGAAAAACTGTTTTTT. Encoded protein: CASSSRDEKLFF.

V usage is TRBV25-1 and J usage is TRBJ1-5; weak D call: TRBD1 (6 bases). Per germline, CDR1 MGHDK and CDR2 SYGVNS. The CDR3 consists of 15 residues. Trimming took 2 bases from V and 3 from J, leaving 11 bases between them. CDR3 bases: TGTGCCAGCAGTGAAGAGGGGGGCTTCAATCAGCCCCAGCATTTT. This sequence encodes CASSEEGGFNQPQHF.

This clone was counted between two and nine times. The J gene is TRBJ2-7, the V gene TRBV5-1; 13 bases align to TRBD2. The CDR3 length is 14 residues. The trim removed 5 bases at V and 8 bases at J, leaving 7 bases unmatched. Germline assignment: CDR1 SGHRS and CDR2 YFSETQ. CDR3 sequence: CASRLGLAGTKQYF. The CDR3 DNA reads TGCGCCAGCAGACTGGGACTAGCGGGAACGAAGCAGTACTTC.

V usage is TRBV10-3 and J usage is TRBJ2-2, with D hard to call. CDR3 length: 14 residues. Per germline, CDR1 ENHRY and CDR2 SYGVKD. Trimming pared 5 bases from V and 6 bases from J, leaving 13 bases between. The CDR3 here is CAISTTQRPGELFF. The CDR3 DNA reads TGTGCCATCAGTACGACCCAACGCCCCGGGGAGCTGTTTTTT.

The chain carries TRBV28 and TRBJ1-2; weak D call: TRBD1 (6 bases). Between the trimmed V and J ends, which lost 5 bases and 1 base, there was a span of 11 bases. The CDR3 has 14 amino acids. Germline V gene lookup returns CDR1 MDHEN and CDR2 SYDVKM. The CDR3 loop is CASSEAGVNYGYTF. CDR3 nucleotides: TGTGCCAGCAGTGAGGCAGGGGTTAACTATGGCTACACCTTC.

V and J are TRBV5-1 and TRBJ2-5; D is perhaps TRBD1 (6 bases). Trimming cost V 4 bases and J 3 bases, with 13 bases left between them. The CDR3 length is 14 residues. Germline V gene sequence: CDR1 SGHRS, CDR2 YFSETQ. CDR3 protein: CASSPGHPEETQYF. The CDR3 nucleotides are TGCGCCAGCAGCCCGGGACACCCCGAAGAGACCCAGTACTTC.